This entry is about one TCR beta chain. The table came from immunoSEQ multiplex PCR; TCRdb's copy has only in-frame clones and leaves some out. The sample holds about 200,000 clones, roughly 91% seen once. Trimming stripped 5 bases from V and 7 bases from J, with 11 bases between. Germline lookup yields CDR1 MNHEY and CDR2 SVGAGI. The CDR3 sequence is 13 residues long. The record originates from a study of blood T cell repertoires in COVID-19. Looking at the study overall: Spain, Italy and the United States supplied samples that represented acute and convalescent COVID-19. PBMCs, B-cell-depleted T cells, or T cells provided the cDNA or gDNA that made up the material.

The sequence derives from a middle-aged man with active or convalescent COVID-19. V usage is TRBV6-5 and J usage is TRBJ1-4, with D possibly being TRBD1 (5 bases). Sequencing was done on a sample of peripheral blood. CDR3 nucleotide sequence: TGTGCCAGCAGTCAGGGATGGGGTGAAAAACTGTTTTTT. Translation gives CASSQGWGEKLFF.